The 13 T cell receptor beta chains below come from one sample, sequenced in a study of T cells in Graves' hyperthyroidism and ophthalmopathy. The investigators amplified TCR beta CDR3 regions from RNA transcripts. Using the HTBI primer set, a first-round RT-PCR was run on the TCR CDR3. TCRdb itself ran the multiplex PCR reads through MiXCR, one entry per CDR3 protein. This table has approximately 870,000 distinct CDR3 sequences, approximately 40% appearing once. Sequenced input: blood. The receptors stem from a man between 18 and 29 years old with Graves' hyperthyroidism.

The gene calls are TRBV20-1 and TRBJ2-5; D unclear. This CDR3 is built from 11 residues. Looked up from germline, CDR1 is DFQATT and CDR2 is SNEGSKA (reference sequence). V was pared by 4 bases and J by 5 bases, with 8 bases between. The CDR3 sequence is CSATRTETQYF. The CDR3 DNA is TGCAGTGCTACCAGGACGGAGACCCAGTACTTC.

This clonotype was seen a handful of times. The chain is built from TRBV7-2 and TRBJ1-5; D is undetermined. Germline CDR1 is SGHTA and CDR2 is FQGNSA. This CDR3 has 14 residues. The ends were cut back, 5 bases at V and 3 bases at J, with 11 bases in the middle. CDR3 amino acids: CASSSTGDNQPQHF. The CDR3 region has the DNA TGTGCCAGCAGCAGTACTGGGGACAATCAGCCCCAGCATTTT.

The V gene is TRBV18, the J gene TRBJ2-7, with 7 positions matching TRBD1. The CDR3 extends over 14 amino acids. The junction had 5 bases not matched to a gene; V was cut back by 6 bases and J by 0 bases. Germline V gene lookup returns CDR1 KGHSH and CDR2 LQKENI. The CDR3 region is CASSKDRHSYEQYF. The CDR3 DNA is TGTGCCAGCTCTAAGGACAGGCACTCCTACGAGCAGTACTTC.

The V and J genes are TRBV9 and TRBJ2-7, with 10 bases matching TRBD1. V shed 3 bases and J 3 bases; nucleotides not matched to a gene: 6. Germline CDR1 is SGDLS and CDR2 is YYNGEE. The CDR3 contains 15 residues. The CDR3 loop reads CASSAWDRGNYEQYF. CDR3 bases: TGTGCCAGCAGCGCATGGGACAGGGGCAACTACGAGCAGTACTTC.

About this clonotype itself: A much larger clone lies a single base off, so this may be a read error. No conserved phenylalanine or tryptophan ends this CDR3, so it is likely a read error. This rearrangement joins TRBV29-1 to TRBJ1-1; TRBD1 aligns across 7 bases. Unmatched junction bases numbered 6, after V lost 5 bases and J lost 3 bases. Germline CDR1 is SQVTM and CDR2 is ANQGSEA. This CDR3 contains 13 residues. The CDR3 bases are TGCAGCGTTCACAGGGGCTGGGACACTGAAGCTTTCTCT. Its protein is CSVHRGWDTEAFS.

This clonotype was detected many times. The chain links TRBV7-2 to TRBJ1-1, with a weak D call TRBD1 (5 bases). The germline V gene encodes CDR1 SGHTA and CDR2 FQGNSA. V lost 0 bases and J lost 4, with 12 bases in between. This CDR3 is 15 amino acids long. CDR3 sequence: CASSLARGGGTEAFF. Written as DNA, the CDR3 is TGTGCCAGCAGCTTAGCGCGGGGCGGCGGCACTGAAGCTTTCTTT.

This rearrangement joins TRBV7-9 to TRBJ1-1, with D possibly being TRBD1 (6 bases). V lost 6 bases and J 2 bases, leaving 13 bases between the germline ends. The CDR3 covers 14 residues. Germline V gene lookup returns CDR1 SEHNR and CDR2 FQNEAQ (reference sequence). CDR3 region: CASRTGRLNTEAFF. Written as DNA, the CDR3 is TGTGCCAGCAGGACAGGTAGGCTCAACACTGAAGCTTTCTTT.

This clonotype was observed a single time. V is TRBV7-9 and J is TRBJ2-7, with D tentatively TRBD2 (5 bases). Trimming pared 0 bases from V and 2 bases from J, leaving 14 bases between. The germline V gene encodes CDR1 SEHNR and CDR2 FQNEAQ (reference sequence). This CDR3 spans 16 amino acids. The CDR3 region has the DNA TGTGCCAGCAGCTTAGCGGTTGGGGAGACTCCCTACGAGCAGTACTTC. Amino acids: CASSLAVGETPYEQYF.

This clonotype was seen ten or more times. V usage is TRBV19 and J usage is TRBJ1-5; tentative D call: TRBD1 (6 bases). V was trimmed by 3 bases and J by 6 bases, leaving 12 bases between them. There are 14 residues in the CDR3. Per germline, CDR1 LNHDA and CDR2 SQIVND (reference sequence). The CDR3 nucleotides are TGTGCCAGTAGTATCGTAGGGGGACCTCAGCCCCAGCATTTT. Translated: CASSIVGGPQPQHF.

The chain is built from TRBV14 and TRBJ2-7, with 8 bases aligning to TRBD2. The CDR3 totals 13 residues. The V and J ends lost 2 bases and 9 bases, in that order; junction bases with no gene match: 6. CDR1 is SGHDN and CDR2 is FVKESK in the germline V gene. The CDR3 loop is CASSQSRGRRQYF. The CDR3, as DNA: TGTGCCAGCAGCCAAAGTCGCGGGAGGAGGCAGTACTTC.

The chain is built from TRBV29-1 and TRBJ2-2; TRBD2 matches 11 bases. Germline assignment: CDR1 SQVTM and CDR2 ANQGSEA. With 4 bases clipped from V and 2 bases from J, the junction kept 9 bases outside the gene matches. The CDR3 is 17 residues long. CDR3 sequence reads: CSVASGGLADNTGELFF. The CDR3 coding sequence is TGCAGCGTTGCCAGCGGGGGACTAGCGGACAACACCGGGGAGCTGTTTTTT.

CDR3 nucleotides: TGTGCCAGCAGTCTCCGGGACAGGGTTCGGGAAAAACTGTTTTTT. This translates into CASSLRDRVREKLFF. V is TRBV12-3 or TRBV12-4 and J is TRBJ1-4; 9 bases agree with TRBD1. Trimming took 5 bases from V and 8 from J; bases not matched to a gene: 9. CDR3 size: 15 residues.

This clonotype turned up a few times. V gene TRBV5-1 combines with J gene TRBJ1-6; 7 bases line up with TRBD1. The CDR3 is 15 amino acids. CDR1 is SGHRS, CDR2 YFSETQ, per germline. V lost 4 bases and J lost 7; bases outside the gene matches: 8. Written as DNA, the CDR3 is TGCGCCAGCAGCCAGGGGACAGAGCGAAATTCACCCCTCCACTTT. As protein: CASSQGTERNSPLHF.